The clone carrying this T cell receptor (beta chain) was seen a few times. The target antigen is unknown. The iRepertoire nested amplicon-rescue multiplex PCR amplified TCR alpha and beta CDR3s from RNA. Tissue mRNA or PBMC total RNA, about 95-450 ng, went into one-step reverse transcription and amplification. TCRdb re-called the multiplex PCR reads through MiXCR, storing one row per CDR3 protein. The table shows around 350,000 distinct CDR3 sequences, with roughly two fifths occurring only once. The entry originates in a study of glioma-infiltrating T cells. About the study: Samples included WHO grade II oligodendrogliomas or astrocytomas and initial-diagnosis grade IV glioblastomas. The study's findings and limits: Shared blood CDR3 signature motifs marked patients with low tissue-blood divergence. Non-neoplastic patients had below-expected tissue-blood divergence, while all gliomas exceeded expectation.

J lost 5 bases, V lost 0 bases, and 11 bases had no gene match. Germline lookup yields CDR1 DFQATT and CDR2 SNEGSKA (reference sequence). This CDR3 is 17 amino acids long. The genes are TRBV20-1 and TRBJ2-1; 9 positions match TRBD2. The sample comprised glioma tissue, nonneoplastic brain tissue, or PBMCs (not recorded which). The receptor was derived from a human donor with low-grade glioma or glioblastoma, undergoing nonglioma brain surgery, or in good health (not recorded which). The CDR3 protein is CSARETRTSAGDNEQFF. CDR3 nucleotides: TGCAGTGCTAGAGAAACAAGGACTAGCGCGGGGGACAATGAGCAGTTCTTC.